The rows below give T cell receptor beta chains drawn from one sample of a study of post-analysis software for immune sequencing data. Via MiXCR, TCRdb re-called the PCR reads, giving one row per CDR3 protein. Of 350,000 to 450,000 distinct CDR3 sequences detected, 30% to 40% appear once; the ten largest clones hold approximately 7.1%. The sample comprised blood. These receptors were collected from a girl aged 2-10 years with multiple sclerosis. Each CDR3 is given with its conserved first and last residue. A D gene is named only where the DNA matches it firmly. A row's size may be missing; if present it is once, few, many or a size class.

j_gene: TRBJ1-1
abundance: few
d_gene: NA
v_gene: TRBV4-3
CDR3nt: TGCGCCAGCAGCCAAGATTTGGGGGGGCAGGGCACTGAAGCTTTCTTT
CDR3aa: CASSQDLGGQGTEAFF

j_gene: TRBJ1-5
abundance: few
d_gene: NA
v_gene: TRBV20-1
CDR3nt: TGCAGTCCCTCCAGGTTGTCGAATCAGCCCCAGCATTTT
CDR3aa: CSPSRLSNQPQHF

j_gene: TRBJ1-4
abundance: NA
d_gene: TRBD1
v_gene: TRBV29-1
CDR3nt: TGCAGCGTTCCGGGACAGGATAATGAAAAACTGTTTTTT
CDR3aa: CSVPGQDNEKLFF

j_gene: TRBJ2-5
abundance: few
d_gene: NA
v_gene: TRBV20-1
CDR3nt: TGCAGTGCTTCCCATACACAAGGACAGTTGGAGGAGACCCAGTACTTC
CDR3aa: CSASHTQGQLEETQYF

j_gene: TRBJ2-1
abundance: few
d_gene: TRBD2
v_gene: TRBV20-1
CDR3nt: TGCAGTGCTAGGGTAGCGGGAGAGGCGATATCCTACAATGAGCAGTTCTTC
CDR3aa: CSARVAGEAISYNEQFF

j_gene: TRBJ2-1
abundance: NA
d_gene: TRBD1
v_gene: TRBV29-1
CDR3nt: TGCAGCGTTGACGGGACAGGGCAAAATGAGCAGTTCTTC
CDR3aa: CSVDGTGQNEQFF

j_gene: TRBJ1-1
abundance: NA
d_gene: NA
v_gene: TRBV7-9
CDR3nt: TGTGCCAGCAGTAAAATTCCACAGGCCCCGAACACTGAAGCTTTCTTT
CDR3aa: CASSKIPQAPNTEAFF

j_gene: TRBJ1-4
abundance: few
d_gene: TRBD1
v_gene: TRBV6-1
CDR3nt: TGTGCCAGCAGTCCCCGGGACAGTAATGAAAAACTGTTTTTT
CDR3aa: CASSPRDSNEKLFF

j_gene: TRBJ1-2
abundance: few
d_gene: NA
v_gene: TRBV24-1
CDR3nt: TGTGCCACCAGTGATGTAGATTCTTGGGGCTACACCTTC
CDR3aa: CATSDVDSWGYTF

j_gene: TRBJ1-2
abundance: NA
d_gene: NA
v_gene: TRBV20-1
CDR3nt: TGCAGTGCTAGTCCATCGCCGGGGCGCAGCTATGGCTACACCTTC
CDR3aa: CSASPSPGRSYGYTF

j_gene: TRBJ2-5
abundance: NA
d_gene: TRBD2
v_gene: TRBV5-4
CDR3nt: TGTGCCAGCAGCTTGAGGTGGCTAGCGGGAGGAGAGACCCAGTACTTC
CDR3aa: CASSLRWLAGGETQYF

j_gene: TRBJ2-7
abundance: few
d_gene: TRBD2
v_gene: TRBV7-9
CDR3nt: TGTGCCAGCAGCTCTGGACTAGCCGGTTTTCGCGACGAGCAGTACTTC
CDR3aa: CASSSGLAGFRDEQYF

j_gene: TRBJ2-7
abundance: NA
d_gene: TRBD1
v_gene: TRBV27
CDR3nt: TGTGCCAGCAGTCGGGACAGGCCGGGGTACTACGAGCAGTACTTC
CDR3aa: CASSRDRPGYYEQYF

j_gene: TRBJ1-5
abundance: few
d_gene: NA
v_gene: TRBV6-5
CDR3nt: TGTGCCAGCAGAGAGACCGGGACGGAGAATCAGCCCCAGCATTTT
CDR3aa: CASRETGTENQPQHF

j_gene: TRBJ2-1
abundance: NA
d_gene: NA
v_gene: TRBV7-3
CDR3nt: TGTGCCAGCAGCTTAATGATGGGTAGCATCGATGAGCAGTTCTTC
CDR3aa: CASSLMMGSIDEQFF

j_gene: TRBJ2-3
abundance: few
d_gene: NA
v_gene: TRBV7-9
CDR3nt: TGTGCCAGCAGACTACCAGAGACAAGAACTGGACCTTCGCGCACAGATACGCAGTATTTT
CDR3aa: CASRLPETRTGPSRTDTQYF

j_gene: TRBJ2-1
abundance: NA
d_gene: NA
v_gene: TRBV27
CDR3nt: TGTGCCAGCAGCCCATCTAGATACAATGAGCAGTTCTTC
CDR3aa: CASSPSRYNEQFF

j_gene: TRBJ2-7
abundance: NA
d_gene: NA
v_gene: TRBV29-1
CDR3nt: TGCAGCGTTGAGTCGAGAAACGACCCATTTTACGAGCAGTACTTC
CDR3aa: CSVESRNDPFYEQYF

j_gene: TRBJ2-1
abundance: NA
d_gene: TRBD2
v_gene: TRBV12-3/TRBV12-4
CDR3nt: TGTGCCAGCAGGTCCACCAGACTAGCGGGGTCCTACAATGAGCAGTTCTTC
CDR3aa: CASRSTRLAGSYNEQFF

j_gene: TRBJ1-4
abundance: NA
d_gene: NA
v_gene: TRBV5-5
CDR3nt: TGTGCCAGCAGCTTTGTCCGAGGAGCAACTAATGAAAAACTGTTTTTT
CDR3aa: CASSFVRGATNEKLFF

j_gene: TRBJ1-1
abundance: few
d_gene: NA
v_gene: TRBV19
CDR3nt: TGTGCCAGTAGAGATCTGAACACTGAAGCTTTCTTT
CDR3aa: CASRDLNTEAFF

j_gene: TRBJ2-7
abundance: few
d_gene: NA
v_gene: TRBV7-6
CDR3nt: TGTGCCAGCAGCCGGACGGGAGAGCTTAACGAGCAGTACTTC
CDR3aa: CASSRTGELNEQYF

j_gene: TRBJ2-7
abundance: few
d_gene: NA
v_gene: TRBV12-3/TRBV12-4
CDR3nt: TGTGCCAGCAGCTCCTATGTCAGTAACGAGCAGTACTTC
CDR3aa: CASSSYVSNEQYF

j_gene: TRBJ1-3
abundance: once
d_gene: NA
v_gene: TRBV10-3
CDR3nt: TGTGCCATCAGTGACCTGACGCCTAGCTCTGGAAACACCATATATTTT
CDR3aa: CAISDLTPSSGNTIYF

j_gene: TRBJ1-4
abundance: few
d_gene: NA
v_gene: TRBV7-9
CDR3nt: TGTGCCAGCAGCCCCCAATTAGCAACTAATGAAAAACTGTTTTTT
CDR3aa: CASSPQLATNEKLFF

j_gene: TRBJ2-4
abundance: once
d_gene: NA
v_gene: TRBV12-3/TRBV12-4
CDR3nt: TGTGCCAGCAGTTTAGGCTCCGGGACGGAAAACATTCAGTACTTC
CDR3aa: CASSLGSGTENIQYF

j_gene: TRBJ2-7
abundance: NA
d_gene: TRBD1
v_gene: TRBV5-8
CDR3nt: TGTGCCAGCAGTCGAGACAGGGCCACCTACGAGCAGTACTTC
CDR3aa: CASSRDRATYEQYF

j_gene: TRBJ2-6
abundance: NA
d_gene: NA
v_gene: TRBV5-1
CDR3nt: TGCGCCAGCAGCTTGTATAGGGCCTCTTCTGGGGCCAACGTCCTGACTTTC
CDR3aa: CASSLYRASSGANVLTF

j_gene: TRBJ1-2
abundance: NA
d_gene: NA
v_gene: TRBV20-1
CDR3nt: TGCAGTGTATGGGAGGGCTACACCTTC
CDR3aa: CSVWEGYTF

j_gene: TRBJ1-2
abundance: many
d_gene: NA
v_gene: TRBV28
CDR3nt: TGTGCCAGCAGCTTGAGGGACTATGGCTACACCTTC
CDR3aa: CASSLRDYGYTF

j_gene: TRBJ2-7
abundance: many
d_gene: TRBD2
v_gene: TRBV7-2
CDR3nt: TGCGCCAGCAGCTTGGTGGCGGGGGTCTCCTACGAGCAGTACTTC
CDR3aa: CASSLVAGVSYEQYF

j_gene: TRBJ2-1
abundance: NA
d_gene: TRBD2
v_gene: TRBV6-4
CDR3nt: TGTGCCAGCAGTGGGACTAGCGGCCCCTACAATGAGCAGTTCTTC
CDR3aa: CASSGTSGPYNEQFF

j_gene: TRBJ2-7
abundance: NA
d_gene: NA
v_gene: TRBV7-2
CDR3nt: TGTGCCAGCAGCCCTAGAGGGACCCTAGGCTACGAGCAGTACTTC
CDR3aa: CASSPRGTLGYEQYF

j_gene: TRBJ2-2
abundance: NA
d_gene: NA
v_gene: TRBV12-3/TRBV12-4
CDR3nt: TGTGCCAGCAGTTTTATTACTCCCGGGGAGCTGTTTTTT
CDR3aa: CASSFITPGELFF

j_gene: TRBJ2-7
abundance: NA
d_gene: NA
v_gene: TRBV11-2
CDR3nt: TGTGCCAGCAGCTCCCCGGGGAGAAGGGACGAGCAGTACTTC
CDR3aa: CASSSPGRRDEQYF

j_gene: TRBJ2-1
abundance: few
d_gene: TRBD1
v_gene: TRBV7-9
CDR3nt: TGTGCCAGCAGCCCCCAGGTCTTCCGGGACAGGGCCTACAATGAGCAGTTCTTC
CDR3aa: CASSPQVFRDRAYNEQFF

j_gene: TRBJ2-1
abundance: NA
d_gene: TRBD1
v_gene: TRBV7-9
CDR3nt: TGTGCCAGCAGTCTCAGGGGGTATACAGTTTCACAAGAGCAGTTCTTC
CDR3aa: CASSLRGYTVSQEQFF

j_gene: TRBJ2-7
abundance: NA
d_gene: NA
v_gene: TRBV7-9
CDR3nt: TGTGCCAGCAGCGTCGAGAAAAACTACGAGCAGTACTTC
CDR3aa: CASSVEKNYEQYF

j_gene: TRBJ1-2
abundance: NA
d_gene: TRBD1
v_gene: TRBV28
CDR3nt: TGTGCCAGCAGTTTGGACAGGGGGGCCTCATTAGATGGCTACACCTTC
CDR3aa: CASSLDRGASLDGYTF

j_gene: TRBJ2-1
abundance: few
d_gene: NA
v_gene: TRBV7-9
CDR3nt: TGTGCCAGCAGCCCCACAGGGAACAATGAGCAGTTCTTC
CDR3aa: CASSPTGNNEQFF

j_gene: TRBJ2-6
abundance: few
d_gene: NA
v_gene: TRBV24-1
CDR3nt: TGTGCCACCAGTTCCGCGTATGGGGGGGCTTTCTATGGGGCCAACGTCCTGACTTTC
CDR3aa: CATSSAYGGAFYGANVLTF

j_gene: TRBJ2-3
abundance: NA
d_gene: TRBD2
v_gene: TRBV15
CDR3nt: TGTGCCACCAGACCTAGCGGCACCGTACTCAGCACAGATACGCAGTATTTT
CDR3aa: CATRPSGTVLSTDTQYF

j_gene: TRBJ1-2
abundance: NA
d_gene: NA
v_gene: TRBV7-2
CDR3nt: TGTGCCAGCAGACTCTCAGGGGACTATGGCTACACCTTC
CDR3aa: CASRLSGDYGYTF